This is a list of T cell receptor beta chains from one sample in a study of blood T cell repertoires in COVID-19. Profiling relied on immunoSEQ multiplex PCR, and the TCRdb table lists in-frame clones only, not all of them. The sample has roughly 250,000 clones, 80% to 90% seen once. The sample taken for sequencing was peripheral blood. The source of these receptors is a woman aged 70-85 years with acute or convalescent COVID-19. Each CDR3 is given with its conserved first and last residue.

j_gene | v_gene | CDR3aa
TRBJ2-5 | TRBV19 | CASGKGGETQYF
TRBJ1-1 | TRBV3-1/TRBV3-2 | CASSDRGDTEAFF
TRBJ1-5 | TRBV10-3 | CAISETPTGSLNQPQHF
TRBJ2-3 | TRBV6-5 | CASRSGETRTDTQYF
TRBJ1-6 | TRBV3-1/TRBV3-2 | CASSPRYSYNSPLHF
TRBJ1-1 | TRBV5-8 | CASSLMRNTEAFF
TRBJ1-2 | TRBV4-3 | CASSPRQEQNYGYTF
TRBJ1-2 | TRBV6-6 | CASSHRDRGYGYTF
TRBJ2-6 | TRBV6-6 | CASSASGAGANVLTF
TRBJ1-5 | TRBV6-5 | CASSLQGHQPQHF
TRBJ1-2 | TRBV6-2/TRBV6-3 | CASSYPPRAGGNYGYTF
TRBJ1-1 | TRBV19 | CASSALSGTSNTEAFF
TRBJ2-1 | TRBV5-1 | CASSLAGPALGNEQFF
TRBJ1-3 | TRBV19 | CASSIGFRSGNTIYF
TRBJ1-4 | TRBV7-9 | CASSTDSTTNEKLFF
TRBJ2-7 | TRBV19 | CASSNTGYASSYEQYF
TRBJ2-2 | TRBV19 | CASQGGPGYTGELFF
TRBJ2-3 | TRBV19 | CASSETGVQADTQYF
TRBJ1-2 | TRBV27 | CASSPVISGYGYTF
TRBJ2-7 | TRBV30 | CAWRSGTGGYEQYF
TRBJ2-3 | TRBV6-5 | CASTRTGDTDTQYF
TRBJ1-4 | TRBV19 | CASSIVPRGNEKLFF
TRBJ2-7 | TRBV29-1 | CSVRTGTGSYEQYF
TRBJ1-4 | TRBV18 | CASSPFRDIATNEKLFF